By share of the sample, the clone carrying this T cell receptor (beta chain) is medium-sized. This sample was taken from a study of neurological immune-mediated disorders. TCRdb independently ran MiXCR on the 5' RACE reads; one entry per CDR3 protein. This sample has over 45,000 distinct CDR3 sequences, with approximately 2.8% found just once. Per the germline V gene, CDR1 is LGHNA and CDR2 is YNFKEQ. This CDR3 region has 12 residues. Trimming stripped 0 bases from V and 8 bases from J, with 5 bases between. The chain employs TRBV4-2 and TRBJ2-1; the D is unclear. The origin of this receptor is a woman between 50 and 59 years old with multiple sclerosis. The specimen was PBMCs. The CDR3 bases are TGTGCCAGCAGCCAAGATCAGTATGAGCAGTTCTTC. The encoded protein is CASSQDQYEQFF.